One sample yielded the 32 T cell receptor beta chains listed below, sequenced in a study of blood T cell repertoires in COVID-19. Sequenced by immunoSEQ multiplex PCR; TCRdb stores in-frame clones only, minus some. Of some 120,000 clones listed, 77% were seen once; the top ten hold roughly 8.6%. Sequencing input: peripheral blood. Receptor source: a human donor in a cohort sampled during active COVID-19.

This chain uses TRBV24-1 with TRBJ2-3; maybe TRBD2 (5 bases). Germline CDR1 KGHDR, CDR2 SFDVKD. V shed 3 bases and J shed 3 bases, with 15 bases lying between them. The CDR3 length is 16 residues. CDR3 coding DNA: TGTGCCACCAGTGATCCATTGAGGGAACCGACAGATACGCAGTATTTT. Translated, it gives CATSDPLREPTDTQYF.

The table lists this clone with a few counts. The CDR3 protein is CASSVEGDIDYEQYF. For the CDR3, the DNA is TGTGCCAGCAGCGTAGAAGGGGACATCGACTACGAGCAGTACTTC. V usage is TRBV9 and J usage is TRBJ2-7, with D tentatively TRBD1 (6 bases). Trimming pared 0 bases from V and 3 bases from J, leaving 13 bases between. Germline V gene data show CDR1 as SGDLS and CDR2 as YYNGEE. There are 15 residues in the CDR3.

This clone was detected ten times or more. Written as DNA, the CDR3 is TGTGCCAGCGCGACAGGGGGCACGAGCACTGAAGCTTTCTTT. Its protein is CASATGGTSTEAFF. The V call is TRBV7-3, the J call TRBJ1-1; 10 nucleotides match TRBD1. Per the germline V gene, CDR1 is SGHTA and CDR2 is FQGTGA. The CDR3 has 14 residues. The V segment lost 8 bases and the J segment 4 bases; nucleotides outside the gene matches: 7.

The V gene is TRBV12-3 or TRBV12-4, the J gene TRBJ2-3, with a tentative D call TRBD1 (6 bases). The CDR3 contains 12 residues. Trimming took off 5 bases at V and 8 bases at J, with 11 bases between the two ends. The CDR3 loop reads CASSEDRTTQYF. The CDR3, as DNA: TGTGCCAGCAGTGAGGACAGAACTACGCAGTATTTT.

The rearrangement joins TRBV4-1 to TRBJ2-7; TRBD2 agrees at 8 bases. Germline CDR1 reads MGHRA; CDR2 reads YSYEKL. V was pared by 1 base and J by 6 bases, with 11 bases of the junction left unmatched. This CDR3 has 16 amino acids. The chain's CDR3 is CASSQVAGKGDLEQYF. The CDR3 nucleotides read TGCGCCAGCAGCCAAGTAGCGGGAAAAGGGGATCTCGAGCAGTACTTC.

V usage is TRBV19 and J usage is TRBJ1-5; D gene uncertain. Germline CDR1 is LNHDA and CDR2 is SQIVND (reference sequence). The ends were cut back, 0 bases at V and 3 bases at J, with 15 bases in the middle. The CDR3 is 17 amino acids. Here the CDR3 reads CASSIDRWSDHNQPQHF. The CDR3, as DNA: TGTGCCAGTAGTATAGATCGTTGGTCAGATCACAATCAGCCCCAGCATTTT.

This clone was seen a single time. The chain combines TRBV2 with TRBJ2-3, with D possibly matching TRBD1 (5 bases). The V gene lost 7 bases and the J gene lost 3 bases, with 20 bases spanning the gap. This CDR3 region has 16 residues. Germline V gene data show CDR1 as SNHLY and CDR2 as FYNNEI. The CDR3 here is CASNPGRVRATDTQYF. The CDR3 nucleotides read TGTGCCAGCAACCCCGGCCGCGTCAGGGCTACAGATACGCAGTATTTT.

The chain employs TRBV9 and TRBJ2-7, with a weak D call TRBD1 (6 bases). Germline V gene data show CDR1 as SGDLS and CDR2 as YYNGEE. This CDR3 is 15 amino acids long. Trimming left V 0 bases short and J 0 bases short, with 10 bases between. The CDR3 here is CASSVGQAPSYEQYF. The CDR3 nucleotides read TGTGCCAGCAGCGTAGGACAGGCGCCCTCCTACGAGCAGTACTTC.

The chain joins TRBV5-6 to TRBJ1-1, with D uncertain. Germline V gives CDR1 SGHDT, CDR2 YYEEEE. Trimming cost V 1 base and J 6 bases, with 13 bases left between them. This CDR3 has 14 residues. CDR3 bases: TGTGCCAGCAGCTTGCGAGACATTCCCCCTGAAGCTTTCTTT. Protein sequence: CASSLRDIPPEAFF.

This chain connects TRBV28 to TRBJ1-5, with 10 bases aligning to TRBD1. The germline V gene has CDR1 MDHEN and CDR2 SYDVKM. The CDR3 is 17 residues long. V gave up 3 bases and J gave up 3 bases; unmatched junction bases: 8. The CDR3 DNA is TGTGCCAGCAGTTTCCATCCCGGGACAGGGGACAATCAGCCCCAGCATTTT. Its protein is CASSFHPGTGDNQPQHF.

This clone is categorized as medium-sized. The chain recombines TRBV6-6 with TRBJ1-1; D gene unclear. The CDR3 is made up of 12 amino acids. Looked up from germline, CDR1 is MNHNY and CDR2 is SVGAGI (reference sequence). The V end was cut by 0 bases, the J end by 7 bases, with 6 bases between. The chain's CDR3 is CASSYSGSEAFF. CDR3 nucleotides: TGTGCCAGCAGTTACTCCGGGAGTGAAGCTTTCTTT.

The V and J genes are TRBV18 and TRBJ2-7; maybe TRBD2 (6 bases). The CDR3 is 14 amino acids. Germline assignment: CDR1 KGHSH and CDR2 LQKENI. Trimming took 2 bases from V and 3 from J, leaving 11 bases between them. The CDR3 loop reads CASSPEGSGYEQYF. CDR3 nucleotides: TGTGCCAGCTCACCAGAGGGTAGCGGCTACGAGCAGTACTTC.

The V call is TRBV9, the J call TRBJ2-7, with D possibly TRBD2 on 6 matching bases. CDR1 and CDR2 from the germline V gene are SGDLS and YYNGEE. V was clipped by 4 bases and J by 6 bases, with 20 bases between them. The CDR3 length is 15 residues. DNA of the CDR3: TGTGCCAGCAGCCCCGGAGGGAGGCGGAGGGGCGAGCAGTACTTC. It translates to CASSPGGRRRGEQYF.

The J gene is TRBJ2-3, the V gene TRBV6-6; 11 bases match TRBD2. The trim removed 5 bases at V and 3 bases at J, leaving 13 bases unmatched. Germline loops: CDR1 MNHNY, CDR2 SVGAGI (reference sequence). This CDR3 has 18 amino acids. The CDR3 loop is CASSLHLAGGPKTDTQYF. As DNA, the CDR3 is TGTGCCAGCAGTCTCCATTTAGCGGGAGGGCCAAAAACAGATACGCAGTATTTT.

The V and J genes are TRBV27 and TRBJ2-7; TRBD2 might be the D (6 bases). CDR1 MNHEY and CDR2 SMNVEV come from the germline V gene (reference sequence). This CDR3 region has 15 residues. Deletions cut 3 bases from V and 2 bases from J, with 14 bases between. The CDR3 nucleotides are TGTGCCAGCAGTTTTGGAGTAGCGGCGGCCTACGAGCAGTACTTC. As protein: CASSFGVAAAYEQYF.

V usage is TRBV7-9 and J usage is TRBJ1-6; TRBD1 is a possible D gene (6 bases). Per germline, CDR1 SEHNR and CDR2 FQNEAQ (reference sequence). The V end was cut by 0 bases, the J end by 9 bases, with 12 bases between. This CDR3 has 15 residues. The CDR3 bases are TGTGCCAGCAGCTTAGCGCAGGGGTTCTTTTCACCCCTCCACTTT. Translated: CASSLAQGFFSPLHF.

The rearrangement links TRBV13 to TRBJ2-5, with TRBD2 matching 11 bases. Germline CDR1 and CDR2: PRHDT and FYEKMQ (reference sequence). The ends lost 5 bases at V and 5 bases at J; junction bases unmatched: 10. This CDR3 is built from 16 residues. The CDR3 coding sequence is TGTGCCAGCAGCCCCAGCGGGCTAGCGGGAGGTGAGACCCAGTACTTC. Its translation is CASSPSGLAGGETQYF.

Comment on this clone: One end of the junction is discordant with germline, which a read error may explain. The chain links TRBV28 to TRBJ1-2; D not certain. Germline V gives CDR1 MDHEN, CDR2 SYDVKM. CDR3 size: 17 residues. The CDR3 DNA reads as TGTGCCAGCAGTTTCCAGTCGGTAGAGGGCGCTAAGTATGGCTACACCTTC. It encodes CASSFQSVEGAKYGYTF.

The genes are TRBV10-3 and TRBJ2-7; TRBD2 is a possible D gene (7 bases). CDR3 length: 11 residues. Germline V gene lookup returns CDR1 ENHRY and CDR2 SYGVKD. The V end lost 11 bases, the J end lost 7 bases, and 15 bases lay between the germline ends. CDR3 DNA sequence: TGTGCCGTAGGCGGGGGCGAAGAGCAGTACTTC. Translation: CAVGGGEEQYF.

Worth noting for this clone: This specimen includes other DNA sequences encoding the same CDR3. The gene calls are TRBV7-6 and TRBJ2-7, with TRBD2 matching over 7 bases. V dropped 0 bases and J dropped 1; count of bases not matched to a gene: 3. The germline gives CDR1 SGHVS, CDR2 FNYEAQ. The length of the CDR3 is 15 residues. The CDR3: CASSLASGSSYEQYF. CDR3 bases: TGTGCCAGCAGCTTAGCTAGCGGGTCGTCCTACGAGCAGTACTTC.

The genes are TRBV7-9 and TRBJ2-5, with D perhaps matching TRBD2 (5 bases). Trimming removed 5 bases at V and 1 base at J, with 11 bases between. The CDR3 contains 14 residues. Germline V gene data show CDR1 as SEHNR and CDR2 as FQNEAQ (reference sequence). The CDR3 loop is CASSPLALQETQYF. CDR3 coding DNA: TGTGCCAGCAGCCCCCTAGCACTCCAAGAGACCCAGTACTTC.

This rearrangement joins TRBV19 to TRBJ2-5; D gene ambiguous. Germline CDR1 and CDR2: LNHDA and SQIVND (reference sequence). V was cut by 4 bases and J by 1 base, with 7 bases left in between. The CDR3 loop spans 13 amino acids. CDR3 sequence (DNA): TGTGCCAGTAGTACGTATATCCAAGAGACCCAGTACTTC. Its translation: CASSTYIQETQYF.

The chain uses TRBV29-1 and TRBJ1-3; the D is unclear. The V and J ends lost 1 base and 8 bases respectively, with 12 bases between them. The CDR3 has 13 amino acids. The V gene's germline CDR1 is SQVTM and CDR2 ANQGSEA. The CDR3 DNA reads TGCAGCGTTGAAGTACAACGCGGAGACACCATATATTTT. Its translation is CSVEVQRGDTIYF.

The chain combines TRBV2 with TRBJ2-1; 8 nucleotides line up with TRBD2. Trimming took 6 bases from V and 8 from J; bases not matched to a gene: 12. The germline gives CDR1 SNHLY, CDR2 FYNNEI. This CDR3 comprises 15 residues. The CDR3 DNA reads TGTGCCAGCAGGCCCGGGGGAGCGGGGGAGGATGAGCAGTTCTTC. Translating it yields CASRPGGAGEDEQFF.

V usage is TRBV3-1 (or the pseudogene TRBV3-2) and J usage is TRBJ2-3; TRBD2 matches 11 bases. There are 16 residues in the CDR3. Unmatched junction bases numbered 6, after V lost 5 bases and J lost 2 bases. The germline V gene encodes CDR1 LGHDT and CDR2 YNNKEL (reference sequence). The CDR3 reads CASSALTSGNTDTQYF. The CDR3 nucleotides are TGTGCCAGCAGCGCCCTGACTAGCGGGAACACAGATACGCAGTATTTT.

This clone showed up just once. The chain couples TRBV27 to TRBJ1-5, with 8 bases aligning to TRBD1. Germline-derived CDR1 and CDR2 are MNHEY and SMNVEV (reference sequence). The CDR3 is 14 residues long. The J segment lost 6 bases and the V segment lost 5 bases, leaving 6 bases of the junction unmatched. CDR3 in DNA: TGTGCCAGCAGTAGGTTGACAGGGGCTCAGCCCCAGCATTTT. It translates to CASSRLTGAQPQHF.

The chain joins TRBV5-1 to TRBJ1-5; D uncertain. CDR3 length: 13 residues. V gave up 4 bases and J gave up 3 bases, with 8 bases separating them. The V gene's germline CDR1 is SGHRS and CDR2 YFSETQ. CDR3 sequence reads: CASSGEPNQPQHF. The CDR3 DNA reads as TGCGCCAGCAGCGGGGAGCCCAATCAGCCCCAGCATTTT. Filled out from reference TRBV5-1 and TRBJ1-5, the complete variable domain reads KAGVTQTPRYLIKTRGQQVTLSCSPISGHRSVSWYQQTPGQGLQFLFEYFSETQRNKGNFPGRFSGRQFSNSRSEMNVSTLELGDSALYLCASSGEPNQPQHFGDGTRLSIL.

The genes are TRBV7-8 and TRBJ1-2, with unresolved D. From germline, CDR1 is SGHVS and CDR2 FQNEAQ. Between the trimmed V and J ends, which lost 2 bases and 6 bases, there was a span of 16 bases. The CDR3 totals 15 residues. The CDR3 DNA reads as TGTGCCAGCAGCTTACTGAGGGATAGGATAAATGGCTACACCTTC. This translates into CASSLLRDRINGYTF.

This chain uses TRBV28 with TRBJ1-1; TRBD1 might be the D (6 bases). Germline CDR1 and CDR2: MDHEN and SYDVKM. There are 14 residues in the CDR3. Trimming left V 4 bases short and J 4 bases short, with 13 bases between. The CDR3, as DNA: TGTGCCAGCAGTTCCCCGGGACACGGCACTGAAGCTTTCTTT. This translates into CASSSPGHGTEAFF.

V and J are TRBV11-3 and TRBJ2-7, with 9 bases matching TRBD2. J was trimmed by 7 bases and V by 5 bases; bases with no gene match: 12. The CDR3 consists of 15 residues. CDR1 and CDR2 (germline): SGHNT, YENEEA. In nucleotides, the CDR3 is TGTGCCAGCAGCCCAGGGACTAGCAGGACTCATGAGCAGTACTTC. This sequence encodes CASSPGTSRTHEQYF.

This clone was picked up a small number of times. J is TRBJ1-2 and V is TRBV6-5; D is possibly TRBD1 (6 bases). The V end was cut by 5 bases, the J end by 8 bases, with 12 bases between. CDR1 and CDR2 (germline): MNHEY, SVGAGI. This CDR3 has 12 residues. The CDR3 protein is CASSPRGWGYTF. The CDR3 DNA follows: TGTGCCAGCAGTCCCAGGGGTTGGGGCTACACCTTC.

The CDR3 reads CASSLSGTGVGFSPLHF. For the CDR3, the DNA is TGTGCCAGCAGTTTATCGGGGACAGGGGTCGGCTTCTCACCCCTCCACTTT. The chain joins TRBV27 to TRBJ1-6; TRBD1 matches at 10 bases. Germline V gene data show CDR1 as MNHEY and CDR2 as SMNVEV (reference sequence). The CDR3 loop spans 17 amino acids. Germline trimming cut 0 bases from V and 10 bases from J; bases unmatched to any gene: 9.